Listed below are T cell receptor beta chains from one sample, sequenced in a study of cytomegalovirus exposure and HLA in healthy donors. Assay used: immunoSEQ multiplex PCR; TCRdb lists only in-frame clones, some missing. This table has some 150,000 clones, roughly 89% appearing once. Input material: PBMCs. The receptors here all came from a woman aged 30 to 39 in good health and CMV-seronegative. CDR3s include the opening cysteine and the closing phenylalanine or tryptophan. D genes are given only for firm matches. Where a row states a size, it is once, few, many or the class of an expanded clone; other rows omit it.

V	D	J	size	DNA	CDR3
TRBV9	.	TRBJ2-3	few	TGTGCCAGCAGCCCACGGACTGGCACAGATACGCAGTATTTT	CASSPRTGTDTQYF
TRBV5-8	TRBD2	TRBJ2-5	.	TGTGCCAGCAGCCCCGGGACTAGCGTGGAGACCCAGTACTTC	CASSPGTSVETQYF
TRBV5-4	TRBD1	TRBJ1-6	.	TGTGCCAGCAGCCGAAACCTACGAGGACAGGGGACCAATAATTCACCCCTCCACTTT	CASSRNLRGQGTNNSPLHF
TRBV30	TRBD2	TRBJ2-1	.	TGTGCCTGGAGTGTAGGGCGACTAGCCTACACGTACAATGAGCAGTTCTTC	CAWSVGRLAYTYNEQFF
TRBV28	TRBD2	TRBJ2-1	.	TGTGCCAGCAGGACTAGCGGGAGAGGCAATGAGCAGTTCTTC	CASRTSGRGNEQFF
TRBV4-3	.	TRBJ2-7	.	TGCGCCAGCAGCCAAGGACCCCCGGGATCCTACGAGCAGTACTTC	CASSQGPPGSYEQYF
TRBV7-2	.	TRBJ2-5	.	TGTGCCAGCAGCAGGGGCATGCAAGAGACCCAGTACTTC	CASSRGMQETQYF
TRBV7-3	.	TRBJ2-3	.	TGTGCCAGCAGCTTAGCGTACACAGATACGCAGTATTTT	CASSLAYTDTQYF
TRBV7-3	.	TRBJ1-3	.	TGTGCCAGCAGCTTCAGGGGATCCTCTGGAAACACCATATATTTT	CASSFRGSSGNTIYF
TRBV11-2	.	TRBJ1-2	.	TGTGCCAGCAGTCGACAGACCGGTGGCTACACCTTC	CASSRQTGGYTF
TRBV30	.	TRBJ2-7	.	TGTGCCTGGACCGGGACCCGGGGGACCTACGAGCAGTACTTC	CAWTGTRGTYEQYF
TRBV18	.	TRBJ1-2	.	TGTGCCAGCCAGAACAGCCCCTATGGCTACACCTTC	CASQNSPYGYTF
TRBV21-1	.	TRBJ1-5	.	TGTGCCAGCAGCAAAGATAGGTTTCCCGGGACAGGGAAAAATCAGCCCCAGCATTTT	CASSKDRFPGTGKNQPQHF
TRBV5-1	TRBD1	TRBJ1-1	.	TGCGCCAGCAGCTTGGCGACAGGGATGAACACTGAAGCTTTCTTT	CASSLATGMNTEAFF
TRBV6-5	.	TRBJ2-7	.	TGTGCCAGCAGTTACCCCGGGGTGGCAGCCTACGAGCAGTACTTC	CASSYPGVAAYEQYF
TRBV7-9	.	TRBJ1-4	.	TGTGCCAGCAGCAGCGCTGAACCTAATGAAAAACTGTTTTTT	CASSSAEPNEKLFF
TRBV27	TRBD1	TRBJ1-4	.	TGTGCCAGCCGATGGGGGACAGGAAATGAAAAACTGTTTTTT	CASRWGTGNEKLFF
TRBV7-6	.	TRBJ2-3	.	TGTGCCAGCAGCTTAGGGGACATTGCAGATACGCAGTATTTT	CASSLGDIADTQYF
TRBV7-8	.	TRBJ2-1	.	TGTGCCAGCAGCCAAAACAGACTACCTGGGGAAAATGAGCAGTTCTTC	CASSQNRLPGENEQFF
TRBV7-2	TRBD2	TRBJ2-7	.	TGTGCCAGCAGCTCGGGGGGGGACCCCTACGAGCAGTACTTC	CASSSGGDPYEQYF
TRBV5-1	.	TRBJ2-1	.	TGCGCCAGCAGCTTGGGAGGCAATGAGCAGTTCTTC	CASSLGGNEQFF
TRBV19	TRBD1	TRBJ1-2	.	TGTGCCAGTAGTATAGGGACAGGGGGCTATGGCTACACCTTC	CASSIGTGGYGYTF
TRBV4-3	TRBD2	TRBJ2-1	.	TGCGCCAGCAGCCAAGAAGGGGCTAGCGGGGGATCTTTCCGCTACAATGAGCAGTTCTTC	CASSQEGASGGSFRYNEQFF
TRBV28	.	TRBJ2-7	.	TGTGCCAGCACGTCCTACGACGAGCAGTACTTC	CASTSYDEQYF
TRBV6-4	TRBD1	TRBJ1-2	.	TGTGCCAGCAGCCAGCCCCGACGGGACAGGGGAAAAGGGCACTATGGCTACACCTTC	CASSQPRRDRGKGHYGYTF
TRBV10-2	.	TRBJ2-7	few	TGCGCCAGCAGTGGGCAGTCCCACGAGCAGTACTTC	CASSGQSHEQYF
TRBV6-1	.	TRBJ1-2	.	TGTGCCAGCAGTGAAGCGGGTCTAGGCGGCTACACCTTC	CASSEAGLGGYTF
TRBV9	TRBD2	TRBJ2-7	.	TGTGCCAGCAGCGCCCCGCGACTAGCGGGGCGGTATGAGCAGTACTTC	CASSAPRLAGRYEQYF
TRBV25-1	TRBD1	TRBJ2-1	.	TGTGCCAGCAAAGGGGCAGGGGGTAAAAATGAGCAGTTCTTC	CASKGAGGKNEQFF
TRBV4-1	TRBD2	TRBJ2-7	few	TGCGCCAGCAGCCAAGATAGCGGGGGGGAGGCCTACGAGCAGTACTTC	CASSQDSGGEAYEQYF
TRBV2	TRBD1	TRBJ1-5	.	TGTGCCAGCAGTGAAGAAGGGACAGGGTGGAATCAGCCCCAGCATTTT	CASSEEGTGWNQPQHF
TRBV4-1	TRBD2	TRBJ2-1	.	TGCGCCAGCAGTCCCGTGGGGCTAGCGGCCTACAATGAGCAGTTCTTC	CASSPVGLAAYNEQFF
TRBV5-1	TRBD1	TRBJ1-3	.	TGCGCCAGCAGCTTGACCACAGGGGTCTCTGGAAACACCATATATTTT	CASSLTTGVSGNTIYF
TRBV5-6	TRBD1	TRBJ2-5	.	TGTGCCAGCAGCCCGGACAGGGGGATTCAAGAGACCCAGTACTTC	CASSPDRGIQETQYF
TRBV30	TRBD1	TRBJ2-7	.	TGTGCCTGGAGTACAGGGGGCCCAAGTAGATCCTACGAGCAGTACTTC	CAWSTGGPSRSYEQYF
TRBV10-2	.	TRBJ2-1	.	TGCGCCAGCACTCCTGGAGATGAGCAGTTCTTC	CASTPGDEQFF
TRBV12-5	TRBD2	TRBJ2-2	.	TGTGCTAGTGGTTCACAGCGGGGGCCCATTAACACCGGGGAGCTGTTTTTT	CASGSQRGPINTGELFF
TRBV27	TRBD2	TRBJ2-3	.	TGTGCCAGCAGGAATAGCGGGGGCCCGATCACGGATACGCAGTATTTT	CASRNSGGPITDTQYF
TRBV5-5	TRBD1	TRBJ2-5	.	TGTGCCAGCAGCATGACAGGGTTGGAGACCCAGTACTTC	CASSMTGLETQYF
TRBV4-1	.	TRBJ1-3	.	TGCGCCAGCAGCCACCCAACAGGGAGAGATGGAAACACCATATATTTT	CASSHPTGRDGNTIYF
TRBV7-2	.	TRBJ2-1	.	TGTGCCAGCAGCTCGCGATTGGGACATTACAATGAGCAGTTCTTC	CASSSRLGHYNEQFF
TRBV18	TRBD1	TRBJ2-2	.	TGTGCCAGCTCACCGGGGACAGGGCGGACCGGGGAGCTGTTTTTT	CASSPGTGRTGELFF
TRBV29-1	.	TRBJ1-2	.	TGCAGCGTTGACCAGAATCCCTATGGCTACACCTTC	CSVDQNPYGYTF
TRBV30	TRBD1	TRBJ2-3	once	TGTGCCTGGAGTCCCCGGGGACAGGGGAGACCAGATACGCAGTATTTT	CAWSPRGQGRPDTQYF
TRBV7-2	TRBD1	TRBJ2-5	.	TGTGCCAGCAGCCGTGACAGGGGGCGAGGGGAGACCCAGTACTTC	CASSRDRGRGETQYF
TRBV7-2	.	TRBJ2-7	.	TGTGCCAGCAGCTTAGAGGTTCCAGGGGATTACGAGCAGTACTTC	CASSLEVPGDYEQYF
TRBV5-1	TRBD2	TRBJ2-7	once	TGCGCCAGCAGCTTGCAAGCGGGGGGCGGCTACGAGCAGTACTTC	CASSLQAGGGYEQYF
TRBV13	TRBD1	TRBJ1-2	.	TGTGCCAGCAGCGAGGACAGGGGCCCTTATGGCTACACCTTC	CASSEDRGPYGYTF
TRBV5-1	.	TRBJ1-1	few	TGCGCCAGCAGCTTGTTCCGGGGGGGGGATAGGGCTGAAGCTTTCTTT	CASSLFRGGDRAEAFF
TRBV7-9	TRBD1	TRBJ1-5	once	TGTGCGAGCAGCCGGGACAGGGTCAATCAGCCCCAGCATTTT	CASSRDRVNQPQHF
TRBV19	TRBD1	TRBJ1-4	.	TGTGCCAGCCATAGGGACAGGGCGGCTAATGAAAAACTGTTTTTT	CASHRDRAANEKLFF
TRBV15	.	TRBJ2-3	.	TGTGCCACCAGCAGAGAATGGGGCGGGGGCACAGATACGCAGTATTTT	CATSREWGGGTDTQYF
TRBV4-1	TRBD1	TRBJ1-6	.	TGCGCCAGCAGCCAGGGACAGGGCCCTTCACCCCTCCACTTT	CASSQGQGPSPLHF
TRBV5-1	TRBD2	TRBJ2-5	.	TGCGCCAGCAGCTTGGGAGTGGGAGCGGGAGGGCAAGAGACCCAGTACTTC	CASSLGVGAGGQETQYF
TRBV10-2	.	TRBJ1-1	few	TGCGCCAGCAGTGAGCTTGCAGGGGTTGCTGAAGCTTTCTTT	CASSELAGVAEAFF